This entry concerns a single T cell receptor beta chain. Its antigen is unknown. The CDR3 contains 14 residues. Per the germline V gene, CDR1 is MDHEN and CDR2 is SYDVKM. The J segment lost 0 bases and the V segment lost 5 bases, leaving 3 bases of the junction unmatched. This entry is derived from a study of regulatory T cells in long-lasting Graves disease. General study results and limits: Persistent-disease Graves' patients showed less TCR diversity than new cases. Persistent disease was associated with favored TRBV28 usage and with favored use of TRBJ1-2 and TRBJ2-5.

Construction of the TCR beta libraries employed iRepertoire HTBI primers in conjunction with Arm-PCR of CDR3 regions. Each CDR3 protein gets one entry after TCRdb re-called the multiplex PCR reads with MiXCR. The repertoire holds hundreds of thousands of distinct CDR3 sequences, with approximately 15% as singletons. Time point denoted: newly diagnosed GD, antithyroid drugs for less than 3 months. The TCR library was made from RNA that had been extracted from PBMCs in TRIzol. This same sample was also part of a study on T cells in Graves' hyperthyroidism and ophthalmopathy. That report notes: If no ophthalmopathy progression occurred within 18 months, Graves' hyperthyroidism was stable. Blood shared most expanded thyroid clonotypes above 0.001.

The rearrangement links TRBV28 to TRBJ2-7; 8 positions match TRBD2. This clonotype was obtained from a woman in her 30s with Graves disease. Here the sequenced sample was peripheral blood mononuclear cells (PBMCs), taken at new diagnosis, from a patient treated with antithyroid drugs. CDR3 protein: CASSTSGPSYEQYF. The CDR3 nucleotides read TGTGCCAGCAGTACTAGCGGACCCTCCTACGAGCAGTACTTC.